These 15 T cell receptor beta chains came from one sample sequenced in a study of blood T cell repertoires in COVID-19. Produced via immunoSEQ multiplex PCR; TCRdb's table is partial and in-frame only. The sample includes some 190,000 clones, 60% to 85% of them seen just once. Material: peripheral blood. These receptors came from a woman between 50 and 59 years old with active or convalescent COVID-19.

The rearrangement uses TRBV25-1 and TRBJ1-1; 11 bases match TRBD1. The V segment lost 4 bases and the J segment 1 base; nucleotides outside the gene matches: 8. Looked up from germline, CDR1 is MGHDK and CDR2 is SYGVNS. CDR3 length equals 17 residues. The CDR3 DNA reads TGTGCCAGCAGTGGATCAGGACAGGGGGCAAGGAACACTGAAGCTTTCTTT. It codes for CASSGSGQGARNTEAFF.

The V gene is TRBV14, the J gene TRBJ2-7; D is perhaps TRBD1 (5 bases). V lost 0 bases, J lost 7 bases, and 13 bases lay in between. From germline, CDR1 is SGHDN and CDR2 FVKESK. The CDR3 spans 14 residues. CDR3 nucleotide sequence: TGTGCCAGCAGCCAAGAACAAGGGGCCCTAGAGCAGTACTTC. This gives the protein CASSQEQGALEQYF. Full variable domain (rest looked up from reference TRBV14 and TRBJ2-7): EAGVTQFPSHSVIEKGQTVTLRCDPISGHDNLYWYRRVMGKEIKFLLHFVKESKQDESGMPNNRFLAERTGGTYSTLKVQPAELEDSGVYFCASSQEQGALEQYFGPGTRLTVT.

The genes are TRBV6-1 and TRBJ1-2, with TRBD1 matching 10 bases. Germline values: CDR1 MNHNS, CDR2 SASEGT. This CDR3 has 13 amino acids. The V segment lost 2 bases and the J segment 10 bases; nucleotides outside the gene matches: 4. CDR3 residues: CASSEWDRGYYTF. The CDR3, as DNA: TGTGCCAGCAGTGAATGGGACAGGGGTTACTACACCTTC.

In this sample, this clone turned up a few times. The chain uses TRBV30 and TRBJ2-7, with D perhaps TRBD1 or TRBD2 (5 bases each). CDR3 length: 12 amino acids. Germline CDR1 GTSNPN, CDR2 SVGIG (reference sequence). Between the trimmed V and J ends, which lost 5 bases and 0 bases, there was a span of 8 bases. CDR3 sequence (DNA): TGTGCCTGGGAGGGGCCCTCCTACGAGCAGTACTTC. Translation gives CAWEGPSYEQYF.

The sample holds a few counts of this clone. This rearrangement joins TRBV25-1 to TRBJ1-1; no reliable D call. V gave up 2 bases and J gave up 8 bases, with 9 bases separating them. Germline loops: CDR1 MGHDK, CDR2 SYGVNS. CDR3 length equals 12 residues. Here the CDR3 reads CASSENTEEAFF. As DNA, the CDR3 is TGTGCCAGCAGTGAAAATACAGAGGAAGCTTTCTTT.

The chain uses TRBV6-5 and TRBJ1-2, with TRBD1 identical over 7 bases. This CDR3 is 14 amino acids long. V lost 2 bases and J lost 6; bases outside the gene matches: 6. Germline V gives CDR1 MNHEY, CDR2 SVGAGI. CDR3 region: CASSYDREIDGYTF. In DNA, the CDR3 is TGTGCCAGCAGTTACGACAGGGAAATCGATGGCTACACCTTC.

The chain couples TRBV7-2 to TRBJ2-5; 9 nucleotides align to TRBD2. The germline V gene has CDR1 SGHTA and CDR2 FQGNSA. The CDR3 totals 15 residues. Unmatched junction bases numbered 2, after V lost 1 base and J lost 2 bases. The CDR3 nucleotides read TGTGCCAGCAGCTTAGGCGGGGGGGAACAAGAGACCCAGTACTTC. Amino acids: CASSLGGGEQETQYF.

This rearrangement joins TRBV3-1 (or the pseudogene TRBV3-2) to TRBJ1-3; no definite D call. CDR3 size: 15 residues. Per germline, CDR1 LGHDT and CDR2 YNNKEL (reference sequence). V lost 4 bases and J 3 bases, leaving 13 bases between the germline ends. The CDR3 DNA sequence: TGTGCCAGCAGCCCGTCCGTCTCGTATGGAAACACCATATATTTT. This sequence encodes CASSPSVSYGNTIYF.

Note on this clone: One junction end disagrees with the germline gene, perhaps due to a read error. The chain couples TRBV5-6 to TRBJ2-1; 14 bases map to TRBD2. This CDR3 is 18 amino acids long. The germline V gene has CDR1 SGHDT and CDR2 YYEEEE. Here the CDR3 reads CASSLTGGDWTSGGPRIF. Written as DNA, the CDR3 is TGTGCCAGCAGCTTGACGGGGGGCGACTGGACTAGCGGGGGGCCGAGGATCTTC. Complete variable domain (other parts from reference TRBV5-6 and TRBJ2-1): DAGVTQSPTHLIKTRGQQVTLRCSPKSGHDTVSWYQQALGQGPQFIFQYYEEEERQRGNFPDRFSGHQFPNYSSELNVNALLLGDSALYLCASSLTGGDWTSGGPRIFGPGTRLTVL.

This chain links TRBV30 with TRBJ1-1, with a weak D call TRBD1 (5 bases). V dropped 0 bases and J dropped 2 bases, with 10 bases sitting between them. This CDR3 has 14 residues. Germline V gives CDR1 GTSNPN, CDR2 SVGIG (reference sequence). CDR3 DNA: TGTGCCTGGAGTGTGCGCAGGGTTAACACTGAAGCTTTCTTT. Translated, it gives CAWSVRRVNTEAFF. Full variable domain (outside the CDR3, taken from reference TRBV30 and TRBJ1-1): SQTIHQWPATLVQPVGSPLSLECTVEGTSNPNLYWYRQAAGRGLQLLFYSVGIGQISSEVPQNLSASRPQDRQFILSSKKLLLSDSGFYLCAWSVRRVNTEAFFGQGTRLTVV.

The chain joins TRBV3-1 (or the pseudogene TRBV3-2) to TRBJ2-3; no firm D call. CDR3 length: 17 amino acids. Germline assignment: CDR1 LGHDT and CDR2 YNNKEL (reference sequence). V lost 2 bases to trimming and J lost 6 bases, with 21 bases between them. Written as DNA, the CDR3 is TGTGCCAGCAGCCAAAAGCGTGCTGGAGTTCTTTGGGATACGCAGTATTTT. Translation: CASSQKRAGVLWDTQYF.

The CDR3, as DNA: TGTGCCAGTACCGATATTCAGGGGGCTGGAAACACCATATATTTT. Its protein is CASTDIQGAGNTIYF. This sequence joins TRBV19 and TRBJ1-3; 7 positions agree with TRBD1. V was pared by 7 bases and J by 2 bases, with 8 bases of the junction left unmatched. CDR3 length: 15 residues. Germline V gene data show CDR1 as LNHDA and CDR2 as SQIVND (reference sequence).

This clone occurred a few times. The chain combines TRBV7-2 with TRBJ2-3, with TRBD2 matching 7 bases. The CDR3 is 15 residues long. The V gene end was trimmed by 3 bases and the J gene end by 4 bases; junction bases not matched to a gene: 7. The germline CDR1 and CDR2 sequences are SGHTA and FQGNSA. CDR3 bases: TGTGCCAGCAGCTTCCGGGGAGGGCCTTCAGATACGCAGTATTTT. Translating gives CASSFRGGPSDTQYF. Full variable domain (remainder filled in from reference TRBV7-2 and TRBJ2-3): GAGVSQSPSNKVTEKGKDVELRCDPISGHTALYWYRQSLGQGLEFLIYFQGNSAPDKSGLPSDRFSAERTGGSVSTLTIQRTQQEDSAVYLCASSFRGGPSDTQYFGPGTRLTVL.

The chain links TRBV7-2 to TRBJ2-7, with 8 positions matching TRBD2. CDR1 and CDR2 from the germline V gene are SGHTA and FQGNSA. Trimming cost V 2 bases and J 6 bases; bases outside gene matches: 9. The CDR3 is 15 residues long. The CDR3 here is CASSLTSGGVSEQYF. CDR3 sequence (DNA): TGTGCCAGCAGCTTAACTTCGGGGGGGGTGTCCGAGCAGTACTTC.

This clone is a singleton in its sample. The chain uses TRBV3-1 (or the pseudogene TRBV3-2) and TRBJ1-3, with D maybe TRBD1 (5 bases). The V and J ends lost 2 bases and 6 bases respectively, with 14 bases between them. Germline assignment: CDR1 LGHDT and CDR2 YNNKEL (reference sequence). This CDR3 is 15 amino acids long. The CDR3 sequence is CASSQLRGGANTIYF. The CDR3 DNA sequence: TGTGCCAGCAGCCAACTCCGGGGGGGAGCAAACACCATATATTTT.